The source of this T cell receptor beta chain is a study of regulatory T cells in long-lasting Graves disease. CDR1 is SNHLY and CDR2 is FYNNEI in the germline V gene. Trimming stripped 1 base from V and 5 bases from J, with 11 bases between. The CDR3 is 15 residues long. Arm-PCR of CDR3 regions and iRepertoire HTBI primers were used to build TCR beta libraries. TCRdb called the multiplex PCR reads again in MiXCR, with one record for every CDR3 protein. Of around 450,000 distinct CDR3 sequences listed, over 14% are singletons. This sample's time point: newly diagnosed GD, antithyroid drugs for less than 3 months. There was RNA extracted from PBMCs, and the TCR library was made from it. Many counts were recorded for this clonotype. This sample was also put to use in a study of T cells in Graves' hyperthyroidism and ophthalmopathy.

The chain couples TRBV2 to TRBJ2-2; tentative D call: TRBD2 (5 bases). The source was peripheral blood mononuclear cells (PBMCs), collected at new diagnosis, from a patient treated with antithyroid drugs. The receptor's source is a middle-aged woman with Graves disease. This chain's CDR3 is CASSEGGRGTGELFF. The CDR3 DNA reads TGTGCCAGCAGTGAAGGGGGAAGAGGGACCGGGGAGCTGTTTTTT.